One sample yielded the 22 T cell receptor beta chains listed below, sequenced in a study of cytomegalovirus exposure and HLA in healthy donors. A multiplex PCR was run with 60 Vbeta primers and 13 Jbeta primers. Produced via immunoSEQ multiplex PCR; TCRdb's table is partial and in-frame only. There are tens of thousands of clones in the sample; 62% occur only once, and 4% to 4.5% lies in the top ten. Sequenced material: PBMCs. The source is a male donor in good health and CMV-seropositive.

This chain links TRBV5-4 with TRBJ1-2; no reliable D call. CDR1 is SGHNT and CDR2 is YYREEE in the germline V gene (reference sequence). The CDR3 spans 14 residues. V lost 2 bases and J 0 bases, leaving 8 bases between the germline ends. The CDR3: CASSFPSTNYGYTF. DNA for the CDR3: TGTGCCAGCAGCTTCCCGTCTACTAACTATGGCTACACCTTC.

The rearrangement uses TRBV27 and TRBJ1-5; D unclear. Trimming took off 8 bases at V and 6 bases at J, with 20 bases between the two ends. The CDR3 is 15 residues long. Germline V CDR1 and CDR2: MNHEY, SMNVEV (reference sequence). The CDR3 nucleotides read TGTGCCAGCCGCCCCTCGGGAGGAGGGAGTCAGCCCCAGCATTTT. Amino acids: CASRPSGGGSQPQHF.

This sequence joins TRBV5-1 and TRBJ2-1, with 14 bases identical to TRBD2. The germline gives CDR1 SGHRS, CDR2 YFSETQ. This CDR3 spans 17 amino acids. V trimming: 4 bases; J trimming: 5 bases; junction bases outside the gene matches: 8. Here the CDR3 reads CASSPGLAGGPNNEQFF. CDR3 bases: TGCGCCAGCAGCCCCGGACTAGCGGGAGGACCTAACAATGAGCAGTTCTTC.

The V and J genes are TRBV29-1 and TRBJ2-3; TRBD2 agrees at 13 bases. Germline values: CDR1 SQVTM, CDR2 ANQGSEA. The length of the CDR3 is 17 residues. V lost 5 bases and J lost 6; bases outside the gene matches: 14. The CDR3 loop is CSVHGLAGVGGGDTQYF. The CDR3 bases are TGCAGCGTTCATGGACTAGCGGGAGTCGGCGGGGGGGATACGCAGTATTTT.

The chain joins TRBV27 to TRBJ1-2, with D tentatively TRBD1 (5 bases). The CDR3 spans 15 residues. The germline V and J ends were trimmed by 0 bases and 9 bases, with 17 bases remaining between them. Germline V gene data show CDR1 as MNHEY and CDR2 as SMNVEV (reference sequence). The CDR3 protein is CASSLSGDQGSRYTF. For the CDR3, the DNA is TGTGCCAGCAGTTTATCGGGCGACCAGGGCTCACGCTACACCTTC.

This clone has just a few counts. The rearrangement links TRBV6-6 to TRBJ1-5, with TRBD1 matching over 9 bases. CDR3 length: 14 residues. With 2 bases clipped from V and 6 bases from J, the junction kept 2 bases outside the gene matches. Looked up from germline, CDR1 is MNHNY and CDR2 is SVGAGI (reference sequence). The CDR3 here is CASSYRDRVQPQHF. The CDR3, as DNA: TGTGCCAGCAGTTACCGGGACAGGGTTCAGCCCCAGCATTTT.

The chain carries TRBV4-3 and TRBJ2-2; TRBD2 aligns across 11 bases. V lost 6 bases, J lost 4 bases, and 4 bases stayed unmatched. The CDR3 contains 15 residues. Germline CDR1 reads LGHNA; CDR2 reads YSLEER. Written as DNA, the CDR3 is TGCGCCAGCAGTCTTAGCGGGAGGGGCACCGGGGAGCTGTTTTTT. Amino acids: CASSLSGRGTGELFF.

V and J are TRBV21-1 and TRBJ2-5; TRBD1 was called by the table and not checked on the DNA. TRBV21-1 is noted as a pseudogene. The length of the CDR3 is 15 residues. CDR3 protein: CASSKTGQRQETQYF. CDR3 nucleotide sequence: TGTGCCAGCAGCAAGACAGGGCAGAGACAAGAGACCCAGTACTTC.

This clone has only a few counts. The chain combines TRBV28 with TRBJ1-2; 9 nucleotides line up with TRBD1. The V and J ends lost 3 bases and 5 bases, in that order; junction bases with no gene match: 4. Germline CDR1 MDHEN, CDR2 SYDVKM. The length of the CDR3 is 14 residues. The CDR3 DNA reads TGTGCCAGCAGTTTTAGGGACAGGGATTATGGCTACACCTTC. Translation gives CASSFRDRDYGYTF.

CDR3 region: CASSADRKETQYF. In DNA form, the CDR3 reads TGTGCCAGCAGTGCGGACAGAAAAGAGACCCAGTACTTC. The chain has TRBV2 and TRBJ2-5; D may be TRBD1 (6 bases). The CDR3 length is 13 residues. Germline loops: CDR1 SNHLY, CDR2 FYNNEI. The germline V and J ends were trimmed by 4 bases and 3 bases, with 9 bases remaining between them.

The J gene is TRBJ2-3, the V gene TRBV6-5; D is undetermined. V was pared by 2 bases and J by 1 base, with 10 bases between. The V gene's germline CDR1 is MNHEY and CDR2 SVGAGI. The CDR3 spans 15 residues. The CDR3 region has the DNA TGTGCCAGCAGTTACGAGAGCCGTCGCACAGATACGCAGTATTTT. Its translation: CASSYESRRTDTQYF.

CDR3 sequence: CASSPMTGSDYGYTF. CDR3 DNA: TGTGCCAGCAGCCCGATGACAGGGAGTGACTATGGCTACACCTTC. The V and J genes are TRBV7-3 and TRBJ1-2, with 7 bases aligning to TRBD1. The CDR3 runs 15 residues. The V segment lost 5 bases and the J segment 3 bases; nucleotides outside the gene matches: 9. CDR1 and CDR2 from the germline V gene are SGHTA and FQGTGA.

This clone was observed a handful of times. J is TRBJ2-7 and V is TRBV19; 7 bases are shared with TRBD1. Germline lookup yields CDR1 LNHDA and CDR2 SQIVND (reference sequence). The V gene end was trimmed by 6 bases and the J gene end by 4 bases; junction bases not matched to a gene: 9. The CDR3 sequence is 14 residues long. The CDR3 sequence is CASSRRQGGYEQYF. In DNA, the CDR3 is TGTGCCAGTAGCCGCAGACAGGGCGGGTACGAGCAGTACTTC.

This clone was counted between two and nine times. The gene calls are TRBV7-6 and TRBJ2-2; D is undetermined. The CDR3 spans 11 residues. Per the germline V gene, CDR1 is SGHVS and CDR2 is FNYEAQ. Trimming removed 4 bases from V and 5 bases from J, with 2 bases in between. CDR3 DNA sequence: TGTGCCAGCAGCTCAACCGGGGAGCTGTTTTTT. Its translation: CASSSTGELFF.

The rearrangement links TRBV6-1 to TRBJ2-3; 9 nucleotides match TRBD2. Germline assignment: CDR1 MNHNS and CDR2 SASEGT. J gave up 6 bases and V 5 bases, and 9 bases lay outside the gene matches. This CDR3 comprises 15 residues. DNA for the CDR3: TGTGCCAGCAGTTCTGGCGGGAGGGCCAGGGATACGCAGTATTTT. Translated, it gives CASSSGGRARDTQYF.

V usage is TRBV11-2 and J usage is TRBJ1-1; D ambiguous. The CDR3 is 15 residues long. CDR1 and CDR2 (germline): SGHAT, FQNNGV. Trimming removed 5 bases at V and 0 bases at J, with 13 bases between. CDR3 protein: CASSLETGLNTEAFF. In nucleotides, the CDR3 is TGTGCCAGCAGCCTCGAGACGGGATTGAACACTGAAGCTTTCTTT.

J is TRBJ2-7 and V is TRBV19, with 12 bases fitting TRBD2. This CDR3 contains 15 residues. CDR1 is LNHDA, CDR2 SQIVND, per germline (reference sequence). Trimming at V came to 5 bases and at J to 7 bases, leaving 9 bases not matched to a gene. In nucleotides, the CDR3 is TGTGCCAGTAGTTTTTCTAGCGGGAGGGCAGGGGAGCAGTACTTC. Protein sequence: CASSFSSGRAGEQYF.

The chain couples TRBV5-1 to TRBJ1-2, with TRBD1 matching 9 bases. Germline V gene data show CDR1 as SGHRS and CDR2 as YFSETQ. V was pared by 0 bases and J by 2 bases, with 5 bases of the junction left unmatched. The CDR3 has 16 residues. The CDR3 loop reads CASSLDGTGFNYGYTF. CDR3 sequence (DNA): TGCGCCAGCAGCTTGGATGGGACAGGGTTCAACTATGGCTACACCTTC.

This chain joins TRBV19 and TRBJ1-3, with D possibly TRBD1 on 5 matching bases. Germline V gives CDR1 LNHDA, CDR2 SQIVND (reference sequence). The V gene lost 3 bases and the J gene lost 4 bases, with 10 bases spanning the gap. This CDR3 is 14 amino acids long. CDR3 loop: CASSMQGSGNTIYF. The DNA for the CDR3 is TGTGCCAGTAGTATGCAGGGAAGCGGAAACACCATATATTTT.

This chain's CDR3 is CASSIMDTQYF. CDR3 coding DNA: TGTGCCAGTAGTATCATGGATACGCAGTATTTT. The chain links TRBV19 to TRBJ2-3, with D hard to call. CDR1 is LNHDA, CDR2 SQIVND, per germline (reference sequence). This CDR3 contains 11 residues. The V end was cut by 3 bases, the J end by 6 bases, with 4 bases between.

The rearrangement uses TRBV13 and TRBJ1-3; no clear D gene. This CDR3 contains 14 residues. The germline gives CDR1 PRHDT, CDR2 FYEKMQ (reference sequence). Trimming took off 5 bases at V and 1 base at J, with 9 bases between the two ends. The CDR3 DNA follows: TGTGCCAGCAGCATTACGGGTTCTGGAAACACCATATATTTT. Its protein product is CASSITGSGNTIYF.

This chain uses TRBV2 with TRBJ1-5; D is unclear. CDR3 length: 13 amino acids. Germline V CDR1 and CDR2: SNHLY, FYNNEI. V gave up 9 bases and J gave up 7 bases, with 16 bases separating them. The CDR3 coding sequence is TGTGCCAGTGTCGCGAGGGTAGGGCAGCCCCAGCATTTT. It encodes CASVARVGQPQHF.